The 13 T cell receptor beta chains below were found in one sample sequenced in a study of T cells in women clearing cervical HPV infection. Repertoires were generated with immunoSEQ multiplex PCR, while TCRdb's copy carries only in-frame clones and drops some. Its table records about 24,000 clones. Sequenced: blood buffy coat. The receptors were gathered from a woman aged 18 to 75 with a cervical HPV16 infection that either progressed to CIN3+ or cleared (not recorded which).

About this clone itself: From the germline J gene comes the end of the CDR3, since the read stops 3 residues before it. The rearrangement joins TRBV5-6 to TRBJ1-6; D gene uncertain. Germline V gene data show CDR1 as SGHDT and CDR2 as YYEEEE. The length of the CDR3 is 14 residues. Trimming cost V 0 bases and J 7 bases, with 8 bases left between them. The CDR3 here is CASSLGLRNSPLHF. The sequenced part of the CDR3 DNA is TGTGCCAGCAGCTTGGGTTTGCGGAATTCACCC.

The CDR3 loop reads CASSPLRGGRTDTQYF. The DNA read from the CDR3 is TGTGCCAGCAGCCCCCTTCGGGGGGGCCGGACAGATACG. This chain joins TRBV14 and TRBJ2-3, with 8 bases that match TRBD2. The read ends 3 residues early relative to the CDR3; the germline J gene fills the gap. The germline CDR1 and CDR2 sequences are SGHDN and FVKESK. The V and J ends lost 4 bases and 3 bases, in that order; junction bases with no gene match: 9. The CDR3 sequence is 16 residues long.

Points on this clone: The sequenced fragment ends 3 residues before the CDR3 boundary, so the rest is inferred from the germline J gene. V usage is TRBV5-4 and J usage is TRBJ2-3; 9 bases are a match to TRBD1. The CDR3 is 15 residues long. V lost 5 bases to trimming and J lost 6 bases; unmatched junction nucleotides: 10. Germline lookup yields CDR1 SGHNT and CDR2 YYREEE (reference sequence). CDR3 region: CASSAGTGRVDTQYF. The DNA read from the CDR3 is TGTGCCAGCAGTGCCGGGACAGGGAGGGTGGATACG.

As regards this clone: The read falls 3 residues short of the CDR3 end, and the missing part is taken from the germline J gene. This chain uses TRBV5-4 with TRBJ1-4, with 8 bases fitting TRBD1. V lost 2 bases to trimming and J lost 7 bases; unmatched junction nucleotides: 7. Germline V lookup: CDR1 SGHNT, CDR2 YYREEE (reference sequence). The CDR3 spans 15 residues. The CDR3 here is CASSFFSGGPEKLFF. The sequenced part of the CDR3 DNA is TGTGCCAGCAGCTTCTTTTCAGGGGGCCCTGAAAAA.

Regarding this clone: The read halts 3 residues ahead of the CDR3 end, with the missing end drawn from the germline J gene. This chain links TRBV13 with TRBJ2-2; D unclear. The CDR3 is 15 residues long. V was trimmed by 4 bases and J by 6 bases, leaving 15 bases between them. CDR1 and CDR2 (germline): PRHDT, FYEKMQ (reference sequence). The sequenced CDR3 bases are TGTGCCAGCAGCTACCTCGGGTCTCCAGCCGGGGAG. It encodes CASSYLGSPAGE. The whole CDR3 region reads CASSYLGSPAGELFF.

As concerns this clone: The missing CDR3 end, 3 residues past where the read stops, is filled in from the germline J gene. V and J are TRBV5-4 and TRBJ1-1; the D is unclear. This CDR3 has 13 residues. The germline gives CDR1 SGHNT, CDR2 YYREEE (reference sequence). Trimming pared 5 bases from V and 0 bases from J, leaving 8 bases between. The DNA read from the CDR3 is TGTGCCAGCAGAGAAACGGTGAACACTGAA. Protein: CASRETVNTE. The complete CDR3 sequence is CASRETVNTEAFF.

On this clone: The DNA ends 3 residues before the CDR3 does, and the rest of the CDR3 is filled in from the germline J gene. V is TRBV6-2 or TRBV6-3 and J is TRBJ2-7, with D unclear. V lost 1 base and J lost 4, with 8 bases in between. Per the germline V gene, CDR1 is MNHEY and CDR2 is SVGEGT. This CDR3 contains 13 residues. CDR3: CASSYLGPYEQYF. The DNA read from the CDR3 is TGTGCCAGCAGTTACTTAGGGCCGTACGAG.

Concerning this clone itself: The CDR3 end falls 3 residues outside the read, so it is completed with the germline J gene. Other DNA variants within this sample encode the same CDR3. The chain links TRBV29-1 to TRBJ2-7, with D tentatively TRBD2 (6 bases). CDR3 size: 14 residues. The V gene's germline CDR1 is SQVTM and CDR2 ANQGSEA. Trimming pared 6 bases from V and 5 bases from J, leaving 20 bases between. CDR3 DNA (partial): TGCAGCGTCGCCGCGGGGCTAGCAGACAACGAG. Translating gives CSVAAGLADNE. The complete CDR3 protein is CSVAAGLADNEQYF.

Comment on this clone: The read ends 3 residues before the CDR3 terminus; that terminus is restored from the germline J gene. This rearrangement joins TRBV30 to TRBJ1-2, with D possibly being TRBD1 (6 bases). The CDR3 totals 13 residues. CDR1 GTSNPN and CDR2 SVGIG come from the germline V gene (reference sequence). V lost 1 base to trimming and J lost 3 bases, with 9 bases between them. CDR3 bases read: TGTGCCTGGAGTGACAGGGTGGACTATGGC. Translating it yields CAWSDRVDYG. The full-length CDR3 reads as CAWSDRVDYGYTF.

As concerns this clone: The CDR3 goes on 3 residues after the read ends, and that part is filled in from the germline J gene. This sequence joins TRBV20-1 and TRBJ1-2, with 7 bases matching TRBD1. This CDR3 is built from 15 residues. From germline, CDR1 is DFQATT and CDR2 SNEGSKA (reference sequence). V trimming: 2 bases; J trimming: 0 bases; junction bases outside the gene matches: 6. CDR3 DNA (partial): TGCAGTGCTAGACTACAGGGGTTAGCTAACTATGGC. It is translated as CSARLQGLANYG. The complete CDR3 reads CSARLQGLANYGYTF.

Points on this clone: The CDR3 end is not reached by the read, which stops 3 residues before it; the germline J gene fills it in. This chain connects TRBV5-6 to TRBJ2-1; a weak D match, TRBD2 (5 bases). The V gene's germline CDR1 is SGHDT and CDR2 YYEEEE. The CDR3 is made up of 14 amino acids. Trimming left V 2 bases short and J 3 bases short, with 9 bases between. CDR3 loop: CASSFSGNYNEQFF. The sequenced CDR3 bases are TGTGCCAGCAGCTTCTCGGGGAACTACAATGAG. Looking up the rest from reference TRBV5-6 and TRBJ2-1 gives the full variable domain: DAGVTQSPTHLIKTRGQQVTLRCSPKSGHDTVSWYQQALGQGPQFIFQYYEEEERQRGNFPDRFSGHQFPNYSSELNVNALLLGDSALYLCASSFSGNYNEQFFGPGTRLTVL.

On this clone itself: The read ends 3 residues before the CDR3 terminus; that terminus is restored from the germline J gene. The rearrangement uses TRBV20-1 and TRBJ2-1, with D tentatively TRBD2 (6 bases). Looked up from germline, CDR1 is DFQATT and CDR2 is SNEGSKA (reference sequence). The V end lost 2 bases, the J end lost 4 bases, and 12 bases lay between the germline ends. The CDR3 length is 14 residues. The part of the CDR3 DNA that was read is TGCAGTGCTAGATTGCTTAGCGGATACAATGAG. Residues: CSARLLSGYNE. The CDR3 reads in full as CSARLLSGYNEQFF.

Remarks on this clone: Read sequence stops 3 residues before the CDR3 end, and the germline J gene provides the missing end. This chain connects TRBV7-9 to TRBJ2-1, with a tentative D call TRBD2 (5 bases). The V end lost 5 bases, the J end lost 7 bases, and 12 bases lay between the germline ends. Germline V lookup: CDR1 SEHNR, CDR2 FQNEAQ (reference sequence). This CDR3 region has 13 residues. CDR3 region: CASSTGLKNEQFF. The CDR3 bases that were read are TGTGCCAGCAGCACCGGACTGAAGAATGAG.